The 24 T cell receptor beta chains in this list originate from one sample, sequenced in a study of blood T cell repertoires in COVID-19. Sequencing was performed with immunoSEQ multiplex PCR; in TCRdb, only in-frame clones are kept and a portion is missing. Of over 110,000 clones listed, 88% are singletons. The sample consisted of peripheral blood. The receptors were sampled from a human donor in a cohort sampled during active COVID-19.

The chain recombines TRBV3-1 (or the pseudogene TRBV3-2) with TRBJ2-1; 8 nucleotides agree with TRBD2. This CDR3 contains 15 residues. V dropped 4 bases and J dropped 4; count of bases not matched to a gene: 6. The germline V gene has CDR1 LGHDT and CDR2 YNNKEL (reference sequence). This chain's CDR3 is CASSPSGGRYNEQFF. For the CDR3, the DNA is TGTGCCAGCAGCCCGAGCGGGGGCCGGTACAATGAGCAGTTCTTC.

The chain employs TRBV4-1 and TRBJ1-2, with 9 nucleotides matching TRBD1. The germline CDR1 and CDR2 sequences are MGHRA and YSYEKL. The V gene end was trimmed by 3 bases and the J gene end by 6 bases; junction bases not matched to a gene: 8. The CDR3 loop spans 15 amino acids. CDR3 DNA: TGCGCCAGCAGCCATAGAGGACAGGGGTTGGATGGCTACACCTTC. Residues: CASSHRGQGLDGYTF.

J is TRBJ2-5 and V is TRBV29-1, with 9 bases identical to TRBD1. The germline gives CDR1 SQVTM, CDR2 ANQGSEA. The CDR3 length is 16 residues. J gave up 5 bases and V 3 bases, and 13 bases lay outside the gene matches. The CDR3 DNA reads TGCAGCGTTGATAACCCGGGACAGGGAGAGGGGGAGACCCAGTACTTC. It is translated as CSVDNPGQGEGETQYF. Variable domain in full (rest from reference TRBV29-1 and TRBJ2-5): SAVISQKPSRDICQRGTSLTIQCQVDSQVTMMFWYRQQPGQSLTLIATANQGSEATYESGFVIDKFPISRPNLTFSTLTVSNMSPEDSSIYLCSVDNPGQGEGETQYFGPGTRLLVL.

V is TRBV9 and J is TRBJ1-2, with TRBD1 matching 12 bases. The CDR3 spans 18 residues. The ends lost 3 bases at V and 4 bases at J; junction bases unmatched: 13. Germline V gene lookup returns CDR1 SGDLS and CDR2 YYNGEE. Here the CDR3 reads CASSGEPGQGAQSYGYTF. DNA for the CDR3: TGTGCCAGCAGCGGTGAACCGGGACAGGGGGCGCAGAGCTATGGCTACACCTTC. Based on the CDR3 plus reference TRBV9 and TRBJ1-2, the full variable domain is DSGVTQTPKHLITATGQRVTLRCSPRSGDLSVYWYQQSLDQGLQFLIQYYNGEERAKGNILERFSAQQFPDLHSELNLSSLELGDSALYFCASSGEPGQGAQSYGYTFGSGTRLTVV.

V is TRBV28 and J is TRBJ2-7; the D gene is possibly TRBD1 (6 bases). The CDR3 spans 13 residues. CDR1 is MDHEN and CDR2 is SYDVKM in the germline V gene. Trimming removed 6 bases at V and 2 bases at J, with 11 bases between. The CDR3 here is CASSLQGTYEQYF. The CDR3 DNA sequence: TGTGCCAGCAGCCTACAGGGAACCTACGAGCAGTACTTC.

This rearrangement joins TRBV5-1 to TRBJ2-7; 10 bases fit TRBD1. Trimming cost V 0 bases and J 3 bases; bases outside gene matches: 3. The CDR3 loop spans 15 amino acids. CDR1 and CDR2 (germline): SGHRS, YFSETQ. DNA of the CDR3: TGCGCCAGCAGCTTGGGGACAGGGGGTAACTACGAGCAGTACTTC. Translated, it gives CASSLGTGGNYEQYF.

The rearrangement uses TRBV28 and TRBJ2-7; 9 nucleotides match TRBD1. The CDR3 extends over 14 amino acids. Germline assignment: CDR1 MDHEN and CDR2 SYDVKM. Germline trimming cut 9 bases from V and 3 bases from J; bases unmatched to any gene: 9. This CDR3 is CASTPGTGFYEQYF. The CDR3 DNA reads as TGTGCCAGTACACCCGGGACAGGGTTCTACGAGCAGTACTTC.

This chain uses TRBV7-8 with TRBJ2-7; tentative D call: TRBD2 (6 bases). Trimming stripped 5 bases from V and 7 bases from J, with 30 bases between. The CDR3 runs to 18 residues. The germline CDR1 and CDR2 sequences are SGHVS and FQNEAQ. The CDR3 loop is CASSPVGPGLSIYDEQYF. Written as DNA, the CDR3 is TGTGCCAGCAGCCCAGTAGGACCGGGACTTTCCATCTACGATGAGCAGTACTTC.

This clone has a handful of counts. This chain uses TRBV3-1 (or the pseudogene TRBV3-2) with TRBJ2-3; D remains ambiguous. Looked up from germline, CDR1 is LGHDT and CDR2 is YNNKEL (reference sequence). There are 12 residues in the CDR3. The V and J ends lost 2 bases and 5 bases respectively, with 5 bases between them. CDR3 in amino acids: CASSQYLDTQYF. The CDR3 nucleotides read TGTGCCAGCAGCCAATATTTAGATACGCAGTATTTT.

The CDR3 nucleotides are TGTGCCAGCAGCTTAGATCGGCGGAATGAGCAGTTCTTC. Translation: CASSLDRRNEQFF. This chain links TRBV11-2 with TRBJ2-1; D gene unclear. CDR1 is SGHAT and CDR2 is FQNNGV in the germline V gene. This CDR3 contains 13 residues. V lost 0 bases, J lost 7 bases, and 7 bases lay in between.

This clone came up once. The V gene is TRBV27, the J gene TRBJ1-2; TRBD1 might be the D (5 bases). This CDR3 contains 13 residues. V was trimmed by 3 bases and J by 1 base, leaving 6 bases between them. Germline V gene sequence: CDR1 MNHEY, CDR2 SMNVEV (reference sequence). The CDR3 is CASSFGGNYGYTF. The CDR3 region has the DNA TGTGCCAGCAGTTTCGGGGGTAACTATGGCTACACCTTC.

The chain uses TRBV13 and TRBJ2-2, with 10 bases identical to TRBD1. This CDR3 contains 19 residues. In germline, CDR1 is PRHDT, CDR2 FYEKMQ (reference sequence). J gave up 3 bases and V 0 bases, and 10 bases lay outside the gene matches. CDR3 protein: CASSLGGSWTGGYTGELFF. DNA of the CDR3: TGTGCCAGCAGCTTAGGAGGCTCGTGGACAGGGGGGTACACCGGGGAGCTGTTTTTT.

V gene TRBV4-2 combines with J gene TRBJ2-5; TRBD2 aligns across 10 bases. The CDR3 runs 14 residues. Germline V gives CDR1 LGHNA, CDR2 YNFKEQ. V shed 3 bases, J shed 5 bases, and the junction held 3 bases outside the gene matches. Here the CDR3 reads CASSHGGLAETQYF. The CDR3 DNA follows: TGTGCCAGCAGCCACGGGGGACTAGCGGAGACCCAGTACTTC.

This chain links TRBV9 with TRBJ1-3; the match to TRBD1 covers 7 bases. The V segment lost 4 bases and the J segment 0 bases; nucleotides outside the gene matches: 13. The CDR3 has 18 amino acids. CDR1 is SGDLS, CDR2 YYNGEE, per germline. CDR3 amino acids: CASSTNPGQPDSGNTIYF. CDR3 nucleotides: TGTGCCAGCAGCACCAACCCGGGACAGCCCGACTCTGGAAACACCATATATTTT.

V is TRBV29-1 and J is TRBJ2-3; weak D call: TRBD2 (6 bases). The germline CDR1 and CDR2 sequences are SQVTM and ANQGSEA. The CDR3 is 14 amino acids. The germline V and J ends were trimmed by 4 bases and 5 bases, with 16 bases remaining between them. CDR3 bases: TGCAGCGTTGCTGGCATTTTCGGGGGAGATACGCAGTATTTT. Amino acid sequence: CSVAGIFGGDTQYF.

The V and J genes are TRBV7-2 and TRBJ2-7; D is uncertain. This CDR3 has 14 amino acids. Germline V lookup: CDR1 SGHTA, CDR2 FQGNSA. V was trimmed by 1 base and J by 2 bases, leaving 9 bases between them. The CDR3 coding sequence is TGTGCCAGCAGCTTAGGCAGGATGACCTACGAGCAGTACTTC. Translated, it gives CASSLGRMTYEQYF.

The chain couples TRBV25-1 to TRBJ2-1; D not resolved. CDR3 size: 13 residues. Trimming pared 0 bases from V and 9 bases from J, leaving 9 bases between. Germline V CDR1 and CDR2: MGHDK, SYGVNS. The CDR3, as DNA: TGTGCCAGCAGTGAATATATGTCAGGTGAGCAGTTCTTC. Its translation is CASSEYMSGEQFF. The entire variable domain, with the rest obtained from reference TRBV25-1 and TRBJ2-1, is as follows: EADIYQTPRYLVIGTGKKITLECSQTMGHDKMYWYQQDPGMELHLIHYSYGVNSTEKGDLSSESTVSRIRTEHFPLTLESARPSHTSQYLCASSEYMSGEQFFGPGTRLTVL.

The CDR3 spells CASSYLDSGQPQHF. The CDR3 coding sequence is TGTGCCAGCAGTTACTTGGACAGTGGCCAGCCCCAGCATTTT. The J gene is TRBJ1-5, the V gene TRBV6-6; D may be TRBD1 (6 bases). The CDR3 has 14 amino acids. Trimming took off 1 base at V and 7 bases at J, with 11 bases between the two ends. CDR1 and CDR2 from the germline V gene are MNHNY and SVGAGI (reference sequence).

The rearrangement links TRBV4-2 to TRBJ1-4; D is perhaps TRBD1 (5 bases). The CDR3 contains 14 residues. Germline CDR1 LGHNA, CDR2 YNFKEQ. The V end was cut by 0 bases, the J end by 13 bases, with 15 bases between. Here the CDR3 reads CASSQDRGDERLFF. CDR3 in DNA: TGTGCCAGCAGCCAAGATCGGGGGGACGAACGACTGTTTTTT.

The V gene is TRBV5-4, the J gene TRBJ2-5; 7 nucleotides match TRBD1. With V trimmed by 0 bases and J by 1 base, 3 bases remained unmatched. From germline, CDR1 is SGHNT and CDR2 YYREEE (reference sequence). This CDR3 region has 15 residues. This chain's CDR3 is CASSLATGVQETQYF. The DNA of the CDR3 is TGTGCCAGCAGCTTGGCTACAGGGGTCCAAGAGACCCAGTACTTC. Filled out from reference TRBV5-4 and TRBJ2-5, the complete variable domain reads ETGVTQSPTHLIKTRGQQVTLRCSSQSGHNTVSWYQQALGQGPQFIFQYYREEENGRGNFPPRFSGLQFPNYSSELNVNALELDDSALYLCASSLATGVQETQYFGPGTRLLVL.

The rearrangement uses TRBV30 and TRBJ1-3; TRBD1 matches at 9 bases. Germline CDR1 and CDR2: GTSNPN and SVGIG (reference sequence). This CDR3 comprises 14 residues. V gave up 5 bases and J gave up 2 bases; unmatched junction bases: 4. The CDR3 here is CAWERTGAGNTIYF. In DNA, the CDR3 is TGTGCCTGGGAACGGACAGGGGCTGGAAACACCATATATTTT.

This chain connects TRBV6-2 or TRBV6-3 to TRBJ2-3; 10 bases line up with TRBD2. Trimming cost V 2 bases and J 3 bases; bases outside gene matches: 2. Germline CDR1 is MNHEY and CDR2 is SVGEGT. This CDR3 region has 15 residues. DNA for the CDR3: TGTGCCAGCAGTTACCTGGGACTAGCGACAGATACGCAGTATTTT. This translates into CASSYLGLATDTQYF.

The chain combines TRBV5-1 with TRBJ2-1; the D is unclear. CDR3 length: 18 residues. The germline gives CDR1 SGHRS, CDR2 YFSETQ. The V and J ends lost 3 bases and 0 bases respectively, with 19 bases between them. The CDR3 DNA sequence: TGCGCCAGCAGCTCTTTTTATCAGGCCAAGAGCTCCTACAATGAGCAGTTCTTC. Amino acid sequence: CASSSFYQAKSSYNEQFF.

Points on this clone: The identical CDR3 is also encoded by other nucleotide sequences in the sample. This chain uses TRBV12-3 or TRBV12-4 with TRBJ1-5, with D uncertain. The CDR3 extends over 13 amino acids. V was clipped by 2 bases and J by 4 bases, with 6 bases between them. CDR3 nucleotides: TGTGCCAGCAGTTTAAGAGGGAATCAGCCCCAGCATTTT. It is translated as CASSLRGNQPQHF.